This T cell receptor beta chain derives from a study of OX40 agonist ivuxolimab in advanced cancers. On the study more broadly: Patients received intravenous ivuxolimab every 2 weeks at 0.01 to 10 mg/kg.

Data came from immunoSEQ multiplex PCR; TCRdb stores just in-frame clones and leaves some out. The table shows around 70,000 clones, with about 80% occurring only once. V lost 3 bases to trimming and J lost 0 bases, with 12 bases between them. The CDR3 contains 16 residues. CDR1 SGHTA and CDR2 FQGNSA come from the germline V gene. The clonotype comes from an adult with an advanced solid tumor such as melanoma, head and neck, liver or kidney cancer. Specimen: CD4+ or CD8+ T cells sorted from blood, collected in a trial of the OX40 agonist ivuxolimab. The chain uses TRBV7-2 and TRBJ1-3; D perhaps matches TRBD1 (5 bases). CDR3 in amino acids: CASSFRTISSGNTIYF. CDR3 nucleotide sequence: TGTGCCAGCAGCTTCCGGACAATCTCCTCTGGAAACACCATATATTTT. The complete variable domain, with remaining parts taken from reference TRBV7-2 and TRBJ1-3, reads GAGVSQSPSNKVTEKGKDVELRCDPISGHTALYWYRQSLGQGLEFLIYFQGNSAPDKSGLPSDRFSAERTGGSVSTLTIQRTQQEDSAVYLCASSFRTISSGNTIYFGEGSWLTVV.